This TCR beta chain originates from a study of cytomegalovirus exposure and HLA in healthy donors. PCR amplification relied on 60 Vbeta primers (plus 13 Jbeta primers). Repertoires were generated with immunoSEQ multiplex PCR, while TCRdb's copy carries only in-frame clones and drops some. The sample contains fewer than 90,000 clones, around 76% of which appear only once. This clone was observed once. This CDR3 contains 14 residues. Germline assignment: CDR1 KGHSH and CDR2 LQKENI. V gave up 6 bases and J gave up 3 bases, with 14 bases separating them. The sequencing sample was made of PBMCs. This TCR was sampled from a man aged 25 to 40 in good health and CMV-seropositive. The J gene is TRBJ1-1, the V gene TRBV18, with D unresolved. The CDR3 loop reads CASSSSVRDTEAFF. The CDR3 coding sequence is TGTGCCAGCTCCTCCTCTGTGAGAGACACTGAAGCTTTCTTT.